The rows below give T cell receptor beta chains drawn from one sample of a study of cytomegalovirus exposure and HLA in healthy donors. The repertoire was sequenced with immunoSEQ multiplex PCR; TCRdb's copy has only in-frame clones and lacks some. The sample carries tens of thousands of clones, 65% to 90% recorded once. The source material was PBMCs. These receptor sequences come from a man in his 70s in good health and CMV-seropositive. Both conserved end residues are part of each CDR3. A D gene is named only where the DNA matches it firmly. Only some rows state a clone size, as once, few, many or a class for expanded clones.

size	D	V	J	DNA	CDR3
-	TRBD1	TRBV6-1	TRBJ1-2	TGTGCCAGCAGTTCGGGACAGGGGGATGGCTACACCTTC	CASSSGQGDGYTF
-	TRBD1	TRBV13	TRBJ2-7	TGTGCCAGCAGCCTCCGGGACAGGGGCTACGAGCAGTACTTC	CASSLRDRGYEQYF
-	-	TRBV2	TRBJ1-4	TGTGCCAGCAAACGGGACATGGTTAATGAAAAACTGTTTTTT	CASKRDMVNEKLFF
-	TRBD2	TRBV7-2	TRBJ2-3	TGTGCCAGCAGCACCCGAGCGGGGGGGCCTACAGATACGCAGTATTTT	CASSTRAGGPTDTQYF
once	TRBD1	TRBV5-1	TRBJ2-7	TGCGCCAGCAGCTTGGGGACAGGGGACTCCTACGAGCAGTACTTC	CASSLGTGDSYEQYF
-	-	TRBV10-1	TRBJ2-6	TGCGCCAGCAGCGCCCAGATCTCTGGGGCCAACGTCCTGACTTTC	CASSAQISGANVLTF
few	TRBD1	TRBV11-2	TRBJ1-5	TGTGCCAGCAGCCAAGGGACAGGGAGCAATCAGCCCCAGCATTTT	CASSQGTGSNQPQHF
-	TRBD1	TRBV9	TRBJ2-6	TGTGCCAGCAGCCCCAGGGGGACTGGGGCCAACGTCCTGACTTTC	CASSPRGTGANVLTF
-	-	TRBV29-1	TRBJ2-5	TGCAGCGTTGACAAGGACTTGACGCAAGAGACCCAGTACTTC	CSVDKDLTQETQYF
-	TRBD2	TRBV10-1	TRBJ2-7	TGCGCCAGCAGTTCCGGGACTAGCGGGCAGTACTTC	CASSSGTSGQYF
-	TRBD2	TRBV4-2	TRBJ2-7	TGTGCCAGCAGCCAAGGGACTAGCGGGAGGGTCTACGAGCAGTACTTC	CASSQGTSGRVYEQYF
-	-	TRBV10-3	TRBJ2-5	TGTGCCATCAGTGAACTAGAGACCCAGTACTTC	CAISELETQYF
-	TRBD1	TRBV5-1	TRBJ2-2	TGCGCCAGCAGCTATTCGGGACAGGGGAACACCGGGGAGCTGTTTTTT	CASSYSGQGNTGELFF
-	TRBD1	TRBV7-9	TRBJ1-1	TGTGCCAGCAGCTTAAGCCAGGGGGCCACTGAAGCTTTCTTT	CASSLSQGATEAFF
-	-	TRBV28	TRBJ1-2	TGTGCCAGCAGTTTACGACAGTCCGATGGCTACACCTTC	CASSLRQSDGYTF
-	TRBD2	TRBV11-2	TRBJ2-5	TGTGCCAGCAGCTTTTGGGGGGGGGAGACCCAGTACTTC	CASSFWGGETQYF
-	TRBD2	TRBV7-2	TRBJ2-1	TGTGCCAGCGGCACCACTAGCGGGGGGGCTTATGAGCAGTTCTTC	CASGTTSGGAYEQFF
-	-	TRBV29-1	TRBJ2-5	TGCAGCGTTGATGGATTCGGGGGAGGTGAGACCCAGTACTTC	CSVDGFGGGETQYF
-	-	TRBV7-2	TRBJ2-3	TGTGCCAGCAGCCCTAGAGTGGGTACAGATACGCAGTATTTT	CASSPRVGTDTQYF
few	TRBD1	TRBV2	TRBJ1-1	TGTGCCAGCAGTGAATCTGGACAGGGATCGGATGAAGCTTTCTTT	CASSESGQGSDEAFF
few	-	TRBV7-6	TRBJ1-6	TGTGCCAGCAGCTCGGTAGGAGGATCACCCCTCCACTTT	CASSSVGGSPLHF
-	-	TRBV10-2	TRBJ2-3	TGCGCCAGCAGTGCCGGAGTGGCGGGCGCAGATACGCAGTATTTT	CASSAGVAGADTQYF
-	TRBD1	TRBV29-1	TRBJ1-1	TGCAGCGGCGGACTACAGGGGGCGAGCACTGAAGCTTTCTTT	CSGGLQGASTEAFF
-	-	TRBV6-1	TRBJ1-5	TGTGCCAGCAGGGGAGCGGGGAATCAGCCCCAGCATTTT	CASRGAGNQPQHF
-	-	TRBV30	TRBJ2-2	TGTGCCTGGAGTGCGGTCGCCGGGGAGCTGTTTTTT	CAWSAVAGELFF
-	-	TRBV4-1	TRBJ2-7	TGCGCCAGCAGCCAAGTAGACGAGCAGTACTTC	CASSQVDEQYF
-	-	TRBV7-8	TRBJ1-1	TGTGCCAGCAGCTTAGCATTAGATGGCACTGAAGCTTTCTTT	CASSLALDGTEAFF
-	TRBD1	TRBV7-9	TRBJ2-5	TGTGCCAGCAGTCAACAGGGGCCCCAAGAGACCCAGTACTTC	CASSQQGPQETQYF